A single TCR beta chain is shown here with its context. Sequencing was performed with immunoSEQ multiplex PCR; in TCRdb, only in-frame clones are kept and a portion is missing. The sample includes about 72,000 clones, roughly 93% of them seen just once. The data are from a study of T cells after somatic rescue of genetic block. Germline CDR1 reads SGHAT; CDR2 reads FQNNGV. J was trimmed by 4 bases and V by 3 bases; bases with no gene match: 4. CDR3 length equals 14 residues. The clonotype comes from a man aged 25 to 40. The sample consisted of peripheral blood mononuclear cells (PBMCs). The chain joins TRBV11-2 to TRBJ2-3, with 7 bases aligning to TRBD2. CDR3 loop: CASSFGGGPDTQYF. DNA for the CDR3: TGTGCCAGCAGCTTCGGGGGAGGGCCAGATACGCAGTATTTT.